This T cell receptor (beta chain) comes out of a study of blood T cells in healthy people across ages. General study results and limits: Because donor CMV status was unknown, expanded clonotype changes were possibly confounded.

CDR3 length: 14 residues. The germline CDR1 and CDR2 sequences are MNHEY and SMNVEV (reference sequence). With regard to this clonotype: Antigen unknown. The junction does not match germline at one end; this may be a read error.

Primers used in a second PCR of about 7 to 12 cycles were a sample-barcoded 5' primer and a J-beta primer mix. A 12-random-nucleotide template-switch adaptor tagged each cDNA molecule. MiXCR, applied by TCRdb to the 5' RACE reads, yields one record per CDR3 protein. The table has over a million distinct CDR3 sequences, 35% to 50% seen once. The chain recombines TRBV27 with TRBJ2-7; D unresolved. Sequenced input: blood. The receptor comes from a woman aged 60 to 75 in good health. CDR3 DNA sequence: TGTGCCAGCAGTATATCCTTTGGGACCTACGAGCAGTACTTC. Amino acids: CASSISFGTYEQYF.